The next 23 T cell receptor beta chains were all read from a single sample in a study of shared clonotypes between healthy human individuals. Sequenced by immunoSEQ multiplex PCR; TCRdb stores in-frame clones only, minus some. The sample holds roughly 770,000 clones, just over 95% seen once. The naive CD8 population came from CD45RO-negative cells selected for CCR7, without terminally differentiated effector memory CD45RA+ cells. The sequencing input was naive CD8+ T cells sorted from blood. All receptors come from a man aged 25 to 40 in good health.

This chain uses TRBV11-2 with TRBJ1-1; possibly TRBD1 for D (5 bases). V lost 7 bases and J lost 5, with 17 bases in between. CDR1 is SGHAT, CDR2 FQNNGV, per germline. The CDR3 totals 14 residues. The chain's CDR3 is CASTHEDSSTEAFF. The CDR3 region has the DNA TGTGCCAGCACCCACGAAGACAGTTCTACTGAAGCTTTCTTT. Filled out from reference TRBV11-2 and TRBJ1-1, the complete variable domain reads EAGVAQSPRYKIIEKRQSVAFWCNPISGHATLYWYQQILGQGPKLLIQFQNNGVVDDSQLPKDRFSAERLKGVDSTLKIQPAKLEDSAVYLCASTHEDSSTEAFFGQGTRLTVV.

The genes are TRBV11-2 and TRBJ2-5; tentatively, D is TRBD2 (5 bases). In germline, CDR1 is SGHAT, CDR2 FQNNGV. This CDR3 is built from 19 residues. The V and J ends lost 1 base and 0 bases respectively, with 21 bases between them. The CDR3 spells CASSLGSGGLRLYQETQYF. The CDR3 coding sequence is TGTGCCAGCAGCTTAGGAAGTGGCGGGTTACGATTGTACCAAGAGACCCAGTACTTC.

The gene calls are TRBV18 and TRBJ1-2; perhaps TRBD1 as D (6 bases). The germline gives CDR1 KGHSH, CDR2 LQKENI. The CDR3 covers 15 residues. The V and J ends lost 6 bases and 0 bases respectively, with 14 bases between them. The CDR3 nucleotides are TGTGCCAGCTCCCCTACGGGGGCAACTAACTATGGCTACACCTTC. As protein: CASSPTGATNYGYTF.

V is TRBV9 and J is TRBJ2-1, with 7 nucleotides matching TRBD2. The CDR3 covers 12 residues. After removal of 7 bases from V and 8 bases from J, the junction contained 6 bases not matched to a gene. Germline V gene lookup returns CDR1 SGDLS and CDR2 YYNGEE. Here the CDR3 reads CASGEGLDEQFF. The DNA for the CDR3 is TGTGCCAGCGGGGAGGGCCTGGATGAGCAGTTCTTC.

V and J are TRBV7-9 and TRBJ2-7; the D gene could be TRBD1 or TRBD2 (5 bases each). The ends were cut back, 1 base at V and 3 bases at J, with 16 bases in the middle. The CDR3 runs 16 residues. Germline lookup yields CDR1 SEHNR and CDR2 FQNEAQ (reference sequence). For the CDR3, the DNA is TGTGCCAGCAGCTTAGGTTGGGACGGGGAGATCTACGAGCAGTACTTC. Translated: CASSLGWDGEIYEQYF.

The chain links TRBV29-1 to TRBJ2-1; D may be TRBD1 or TRBD2 (6 bases each). The CDR3 has 15 residues. Germline V gene data show CDR1 as SQVTM and CDR2 as ANQGSEA. Trimming took off 4 bases at V and 2 bases at J, with 15 bases between the two ends. CDR3 residues: CSVVGGKLAYNEQFF. CDR3 nucleotide sequence: TGCAGCGTTGTAGGGGGGAAATTGGCCTACAATGAGCAGTTCTTC.

This CDR3 is CASSEEPGRIPYEQYF. CDR3 nucleotide sequence: TGCGCCAGCAGTGAGGAGCCTGGACGGATTCCCTACGAGCAGTACTTC. The chain joins TRBV10-1 to TRBJ2-7; D is unclear. Germline values: CDR1 WNHNN, CDR2 SYGVQD (reference sequence). V shed 2 bases and J shed 2 bases, with 16 bases lying between them. The CDR3 runs 16 residues.

A single count supports this clone. The chain recombines TRBV5-6 with TRBJ2-7, with 13 bases identical to TRBD2. The CDR3 sequence is 17 residues long. Germline CDR1 reads SGHDT; CDR2 reads YYEEEE. The V and J ends lost 0 bases and 3 bases, in that order; junction bases with no gene match: 6. This CDR3 reads CASSLALAGGRIYEQYF. As DNA, the CDR3 is TGTGCCAGCAGCTTGGCACTAGCGGGAGGGCGGATCTACGAGCAGTACTTC.

The chain carries TRBV11-2 and TRBJ2-1; 8 nucleotides match TRBD1. With 5 bases clipped from V and 1 base from J, the junction kept 10 bases outside the gene matches. The CDR3 has 17 amino acids. Per the germline V gene, CDR1 is SGHAT and CDR2 is FQNNGV. The CDR3 region is CASSTPGGSGSYNEQFF. The DNA for the CDR3 is TGTGCCAGCAGCACGCCAGGGGGCAGCGGGTCCTACAATGAGCAGTTCTTC.

About this clone itself: Other DNA sequences of this sample code for an identical CDR3. This chain links TRBV27 with TRBJ2-3, with D unresolved. Trimming pared 3 bases from V and 5 bases from J, leaving 6 bases between. The V gene's germline CDR1 is MNHEY and CDR2 SMNVEV (reference sequence). The CDR3 spans 12 residues. The CDR3 region has the DNA TGTGCCAGCAGTTTCCCTGGAGATACGCAGTATTTT. It specifies CASSFPGDTQYF.

V is TRBV19 and J is TRBJ2-7, with 10 bases lining up with TRBD1. This CDR3 has 14 residues. V lost 5 bases, J lost 3 bases, and 4 bases stayed unmatched. Looked up from germline, CDR1 is LNHDA and CDR2 is SQIVND (reference sequence). This CDR3 reads CASSWTGGDYEQYF. Here the CDR3 DNA reads TGTGCCAGTAGTTGGACAGGGGGTGACTACGAGCAGTACTTC.

The chain joins TRBV28 to TRBJ2-1, with D maybe TRBD2 (5 bases). Germline CDR1 and CDR2: MDHEN and SYDVKM. The ends were cut back, 3 bases at V and 8 bases at J, with 8 bases in the middle. The length of the CDR3 is 12 residues. CDR3 protein: CASSFSVDEQFF. In nucleotides, the CDR3 is TGTGCCAGCAGTTTTAGCGTGGATGAGCAGTTCTTC.

The chain is built from TRBV7-6 and TRBJ2-2; tentative D call: TRBD2 (6 bases). The V end was cut by 4 bases, the J end by 7 bases, with 13 bases between. The CDR3 has 14 amino acids. The germline V gene encodes CDR1 SGHVS and CDR2 FNYEAQ. CDR3 region: CASSSGVGHGELFF. In DNA, the CDR3 is TGTGCCAGCAGCTCGGGGGTGGGGCACGGGGAGCTGTTTTTT.

The CDR3 nucleotides read TGTGCCAGCAGCGTAGATACAGATTACAATGAGCAGTTCTTC. Translating it yields CASSVDTDYNEQFF. The genes are TRBV9 and TRBJ2-1; D is unclear. Between the trimmed V and J ends, which lost 0 bases and 4 bases, there was a span of 8 bases. This CDR3 spans 14 amino acids. CDR1 and CDR2 from the germline V gene are SGDLS and YYNGEE.

The genes are TRBV2 and TRBJ2-7, with 12 bases fitting TRBD2. Trimming took 6 bases from V and 4 from J; bases not matched to a gene: 7. In germline, CDR1 is SNHLY, CDR2 FYNNEI. There are 15 residues in the CDR3. The CDR3 region has the DNA TGTGCCAGCAGCTTGACTAGCGGGAGCCCTTACGAGCAGTACTTC. Amino acid sequence: CASSLTSGSPYEQYF.

The chain combines TRBV18 with TRBJ2-1; the D is unclear. This CDR3 contains 15 residues. The V gene's germline CDR1 is KGHSH and CDR2 LQKENI. V was clipped by 2 bases and J by 3 bases, with 11 bases between them. The CDR3 sequence: CASSPYKTHYNEQFF. Here the CDR3 DNA reads TGTGCCAGCTCACCATATAAGACACACTACAATGAGCAGTTCTTC.

This clone was counted once. The rearrangement links TRBV27 to TRBJ1-4; no clear D. CDR1 MNHEY and CDR2 SMNVEV come from the germline V gene (reference sequence). The V and J ends lost 4 bases and 6 bases respectively, with 12 bases between them. This CDR3 contains 14 residues. This CDR3 is CASSYDGPHEKLFF. For the CDR3, the DNA is TGTGCCAGCAGTTACGACGGGCCCCATGAAAAACTGTTTTTT. Full variable domain (rest looked up from reference TRBV27 and TRBJ1-4): EAQVTQNPRYLITVTGKKLTVTCSQNMNHEYMSWYRQDPGLGLRQIYYSMNVEVTDKGDVPEGYKVSRKEKRNFPLILESPSPNQTSLYFCASSYDGPHEKLFFGSGTQLSVL.

The CDR3 reads CASSEETGALGNTIYF. CDR3 DNA sequence: TGTGCCAGCAGTGAAGAAACAGGGGCCCTAGGAAACACCATATATTTT. This chain connects TRBV6-1 to TRBJ1-3, with 7 bases lining up with TRBD1. Germline V gives CDR1 MNHNS, CDR2 SASEGT. The CDR3 loop spans 16 amino acids. The J segment lost 4 bases and the V segment lost 1 base, leaving 7 bases of the junction unmatched.

The rearrangement joins TRBV7-9 to TRBJ2-7; TRBD1 matches at 8 bases. From germline, CDR1 is SEHNR and CDR2 FQNEAQ (reference sequence). The CDR3 extends over 18 amino acids. V dropped 1 base and J dropped 1; count of bases not matched to a gene: 12. Written as DNA, the CDR3 is TGTGCCAGCAGCTTAGTTGGCAGGGGGCCCTCGGTTTCCTACGAGCAGTACTTC. It translates to CASSLVGRGPSVSYEQYF. Combining the CDR3 with reference TRBV7-9 and TRBJ2-7 gives the whole variable domain DTGVSQNPRHKITKRGQNVTFRCDPISEHNRLYWYRQTLGQGPEFLTYFQNEAQLEKSRLLSDRFSAERPKGSFSTLEIQRTEQGDSAMYLCASSLVGRGPSVSYEQYFGPGTRLTVT.

This sequence joins TRBV15 and TRBJ2-7; D unclear. Germline CDR1 reads LNHNV; CDR2 reads YYDKDF (reference sequence). This CDR3 has 13 residues. Trimming took 3 bases from V and 2 from J, leaving 8 bases between them. The CDR3 DNA reads as TGTGCCACCAGCAGCCCTGACCCCTACGAGCAGTACTTC. Its protein is CATSSPDPYEQYF.

The chain is built from TRBV2 and TRBJ2-7; D may be TRBD1 (6 bases). The CDR3 sequence is 13 residues long. Trimming took 6 bases from V and 2 from J, leaving 11 bases between them. CDR1 is SNHLY, CDR2 FYNNEI, per germline. Written as DNA, the CDR3 is TGTGCCAGCAGGGACAGCATTGCCTACGAGCAGTACTTC. Translation gives CASRDSIAYEQYF. The full variable domain, completed using reference TRBV2 and TRBJ2-7, is EPEVTQTPSHQVTQMGQEVILRCVPISNHLYFYWYRQILGQKVEFLVSFYNNEISEKSEIFDDQFSVERPDGSNFTLKIRSTKLEDSAMYFCASRDSIAYEQYFGPGTRLTVT.

The chain joins TRBV6-6 to TRBJ2-7; no clear D gene. CDR3 length: 15 residues. Trimming removed 2 bases from V and 2 bases from J, with 13 bases in between. Germline V gives CDR1 MNHNY, CDR2 SVGAGI (reference sequence). The CDR3 sequence: CASSYSLGSTYEQYF. CDR3 in DNA: TGTGCCAGCAGTTACAGCCTAGGATCAACCTACGAGCAGTACTTC.

This clone was recorded only once. The CDR3 sequence: CASSTLWTGESYNEQFF. As DNA, the CDR3 is TGTGCCAGCAGCACCCTCTGGACAGGGGAATCCTACAATGAGCAGTTCTTC. This chain joins TRBV7-9 and TRBJ2-1; 9 positions match TRBD1. V shed 5 bases, J shed 1 base, and the junction held 9 bases outside the gene matches. Germline CDR1 is SEHNR and CDR2 is FQNEAQ (reference sequence). The CDR3 totals 17 residues.